This TCR beta chain was captured by sequencing in a study of CXCR3-negative and CXCR3-positive naive CD8 T cells. In the study overall: The TRB read total, roughly 140 million, broke down to about 1.5 +/- 0.3 million reads per library.

The study, taken as a whole, reports: Partially decreased CXCR3 expression was recorded after cryopreservation, and fresh PBMCs were used in most assays. Naive cells positive for CXCR3 carried more hydrophobic TRB CDR3s than CXCR3-negative ones.

Carrying UMI labels, the TRB cDNA libraries were prepared through 5' RACE. Reanalyzing the 5' RACE reads, TCRdb keeps one entry per CDR3 protein, without DNA. The sample includes about 92,000 distinct CDR3 sequences. The CDR3 has 12 amino acids. The V gene's germline CDR1 is MNHEY and CDR2 SMNVEV (reference sequence). Naive CD8+ T cells had a CD45RO-CCR7+CD27+CD95- phenotype. A note on this clonotype: Its target is unknown.

Sequenced input: naive CXCR3+ CD8+ T cells from blood. Subset described: CD45RO-CCR7+CD27+CD95- naive CD8+ T cells expressing CXCR3 (TNR3+). The chain uses TRBV27 and TRBJ1-2; TCRdb lists TRBD1, though no DNA is available to test this call. This receptor was identified in a human donor in good health. Some clones in this sample may be carry-over from other donors' samples. CDR3 residues: CASSFQGNGYTF.